The present T cell receptor beta chain was sequenced within a study of cytomegalovirus exposure and HLA in healthy donors. The length of the CDR3 is 15 residues. V lost 6 bases to trimming and J lost 1 base; unmatched junction nucleotides: 7. The V gene's germline CDR1 is MDHEN and CDR2 SYDVKM. The PCR had 60 Vbeta and 13 Jbeta primers. Profiling relied on immunoSEQ multiplex PCR, and the TCRdb table lists in-frame clones only, not all of them. The sample has some 130,000 clones, roughly four fifths seen once. The origin of this receptor is a woman in her 40s in good health and CMV-seropositive. The chain recombines TRBV28 with TRBJ1-2, with TRBD1 matching 8 bases. The sequenced sample was PBMCs. CDR3 loop: CASRYRDRINYGYTF. In DNA, the CDR3 is TGTGCCAGCAGATACCGGGACAGGATTAACTATGGCTACACCTTC.